A single sample is the source of the 19 T cell receptor beta chains below, sequenced in a study of T cells in Graves' hyperthyroidism and ophthalmopathy. The source material, RNA transcripts, was used to amplify TCR beta CDR3 regions. Carried out on the TCR CDR3, a first-round RT-PCR used the HTBI primer set. TCRdb reprocessed the multiplex PCR reads via MiXCR and lists one record per CDR3 protein. The sample carries about 720,000 distinct CDR3 sequences, 16% recorded once. Sequenced sample: blood. Source of these receptors: a man younger than 35 with Graves' hyperthyroidism.

This clonotype was observed many times. The chain combines TRBV20-1 with TRBJ1-2; 7 nucleotides align to TRBD1. The J segment lost 8 bases and the V segment lost 6 bases, leaving 6 bases of the junction unmatched. This CDR3 region has 11 residues. CDR1 is DFQATT and CDR2 is SNEGSKA in the germline V gene (reference sequence). CDR3 protein: CSAFDREGYTF. DNA of the CDR3: TGCAGTGCATTCGACAGGGAGGGCTACACCTTC.

This clonotype was detected ten times or more. The gene calls are TRBV24-1 and TRBJ2-4; weak D call: TRBD2 (6 bases). Germline V gene lookup returns CDR1 KGHDR and CDR2 SFDVKD. There are 17 residues in the CDR3. Between the trimmed V and J ends, which lost 3 bases and 6 bases, there was a span of 20 bases. The CDR3 coding sequence is TGTGCCACCAGTGATCATACCGGGACTCCCCATGGAAACATTCAGTACTTC. As protein: CATSDHTGTPHGNIQYF.

There are many counts of this clonotype. The genes are TRBV15 and TRBJ1-1; 7 bases line up with TRBD1. Unmatched junction bases numbered 10, after V lost 3 bases and J lost 9 bases. CDR1 LNHNV and CDR2 YYDKDF come from the germline V gene (reference sequence). The CDR3 is 14 residues long. Here the CDR3 reads CATSSDRAGRQAFF. The CDR3 region has the DNA TGTGCCACCAGCAGCGACAGGGCGGGGAGACAAGCTTTCTTT.

This clonotype was found many times. This chain joins TRBV11-2 and TRBJ2-3; 8 bases line up with TRBD2. Losses at the gene ends were 3 bases for V and 6 bases for J; bases not matched to a gene: 8. Per germline, CDR1 SGHAT and CDR2 FQNNGV. The CDR3 runs to 15 residues. CDR3 DNA sequence: TGTGCCAGCAGCTTTGGACTAGCACCAATGGATACGCAGTATTTT. Residues: CASSFGLAPMDTQYF. Complete variable domain (other parts from reference TRBV11-2 and TRBJ2-3): EAGVAQSPRYKIIEKRQSVAFWCNPISGHATLYWYQQILGQGPKLLIQFQNNGVVDDSQLPKDRFSAERLKGVDSTLKIQPAKLEDSAVYLCASSFGLAPMDTQYFGPGTRLTVL.

This clonotype has ten or more counts. CDR3 region: CASRRSGTDTQYF. The CDR3 DNA reads as TGTGCCAGCAGGAGGTCGGGCACAGATACGCAGTATTTT. The rearrangement joins TRBV28 to TRBJ2-3; D not resolved. CDR3 size: 13 residues. Germline values: CDR1 MDHEN, CDR2 SYDVKM. Between the trimmed V and J ends, which lost 6 bases and 1 base, there was a span of 8 bases.

This clonotype was recorded at least ten times. This sequence joins TRBV20-1 and TRBJ2-1; the match to TRBD2 covers 7 bases. The CDR3 length is 15 residues. Per germline, CDR1 DFQATT and CDR2 SNEGSKA (reference sequence). Unmatched junction bases numbered 8, after V lost 3 bases and J lost 3 bases. The CDR3 nucleotides are TGCAGTGCTAGGCCTTCGAGCGGGGTCTACAATGAGCAGTTCTTC. Encoded protein: CSARPSSGVYNEQFF.

V gene TRBV27 combines with J gene TRBJ2-1, with TRBD1 identical over 11 bases. V shed 4 bases, J shed 7 bases, and the junction held 12 bases outside the gene matches. CDR1 and CDR2 (germline): MNHEY, SMNVEV (reference sequence). This CDR3 has 17 residues. The CDR3 here is CASSSGQGVRVENEQFF. The CDR3 DNA is TGTGCCAGCAGTTCGGGACAGGGGGTAAGGGTTGAGAATGAGCAGTTCTTC.

The J gene is TRBJ2-2, the V gene TRBV7-9; 11 nucleotides line up with TRBD2. Germline values: CDR1 SEHNR, CDR2 FQNEAQ (reference sequence). V shed 0 bases and J 4 bases; nucleotides not matched to a gene: 4. The CDR3 length is 17 residues. The CDR3 loop is CASSLALAGGSTGELFF. As DNA, the CDR3 is TGTGCCAGCAGCTTAGCTCTAGCGGGGGGATCCACCGGGGAGCTGTTTTTT.

This clonotype has only a few counts. The chain carries TRBV19 and TRBJ2-2; perhaps TRBD2 as D (5 bases). Germline V gene lookup returns CDR1 LNHDA and CDR2 SQIVND (reference sequence). The length of the CDR3 is 15 residues. V lost 5 bases, J lost 3 bases, and 13 bases lay in between. As DNA, the CDR3 is TGTGCCAGTAGTTTCAGCGGTTGGGACACCGGGGAGCTGTTTTTT. This gives the protein CASSFSGWDTGELFF.

This clonotype was counted a few times. The chain employs TRBV28 and TRBJ1-2; D is ambiguous. Germline CDR1 and CDR2: MDHEN and SYDVKM. This CDR3 is 12 amino acids long. V lost 5 bases and J lost 4, with 8 bases in between. The DNA of the CDR3 is TGTGCCAGCAGTAGTAGAGTCTATGGCTACACCTTC. Its translation is CASSSRVYGYTF.

With regard to this clonotype: Sequence at one end of the junction differs from germline and may be a read error. The chain uses TRBV28 and TRBJ2-1; no clear D gene. The germline V gene encodes CDR1 MDHEN and CDR2 SYDVKM. The CDR3 is 14 residues long. CDR3 DNA sequence: TGTGCCAGCAGTTCCAGCGCCTCCTACAATGGGCAGTTCTTC. Protein product: CASSSSASYNGQFF. The variable domain in full, completed from reference TRBV28 and TRBJ2-1, reads DVKVTQSSRYLVKRTGEKVFLECVQDMDHENMFWYRQDPGLGLRLIYFSYDVKMKEKGDIPEGYSVSREKKERFSLILESASTNQTSMYLCASSSSASYNGQFFGPGTRLTVL.

This clonotype was counted ten times or more. J is TRBJ2-4 and V is TRBV28, with 9 positions matching TRBD2. CDR3 length: 16 residues. Trimming cost V 6 bases and J 5 bases; bases outside gene matches: 11. CDR1 is MDHEN, CDR2 SYDVKM, per germline. CDR3 DNA sequence: TGTGCCAGCAGCGCTGTAGCGGGAGATTTCCAAAACATTCAGTACTTC. Amino acid sequence: CASSAVAGDFQNIQYF. The whole variable domain, remainder taken from reference TRBV28 and TRBJ2-4, is DVKVTQSSRYLVKRTGEKVFLECVQDMDHENMFWYRQDPGLGLRLIYFSYDVKMKEKGDIPEGYSVSREKKERFSLILESASTNQTSMYLCASSAVAGDFQNIQYFGAGTRLSVL.

This chain connects TRBV7-9 to TRBJ2-5; the match to TRBD1 covers 8 bases. CDR1 and CDR2 from the germline V gene are SEHNR and FQNEAQ (reference sequence). V lost 5 bases to trimming and J lost 4 bases; unmatched junction nucleotides: 9. There are 15 residues in the CDR3. The CDR3 is CASSGRVRGRETQYF. CDR3 sequence (DNA): TGTGCCAGCAGCGGCCGCGTCAGGGGGCGAGAGACCCAGTACTTC.

This clonotype showed up just a few times. The genes are TRBV7-9 and TRBJ2-1, with 11 bases aligning to TRBD2. In germline, CDR1 is SEHNR, CDR2 FQNEAQ (reference sequence). V was pared by 1 base and J by 9 bases, with 2 bases of the junction left unmatched. This CDR3 has 14 amino acids. DNA of the CDR3: TGTGCCAGCAGCTTAGAGACTAGCGGGATTGAGCAGTTCTTC. It yields the protein CASSLETSGIEQFF.

The chain uses TRBV20-1 and TRBJ2-1; D is uncertain. V lost 1 base and J 7 bases, leaving 11 bases between the germline ends. Germline CDR1 and CDR2: DFQATT and SNEGSKA (reference sequence). This CDR3 spans 13 amino acids. CDR3 nucleotides: TGCAGTGCTAGAGGGGTGGTACTTAATGAGCAGTTCTTC. Amino acids: CSARGVVLNEQFF.

A few counts support this clonotype. V and J are TRBV7-9 and TRBJ1-1, with TRBD1 as a possible D gene (5 bases). Trimming removed 4 bases at V and 9 bases at J, with 18 bases between. This CDR3 is 14 amino acids long. Germline V CDR1 and CDR2: SEHNR, FQNEAQ (reference sequence). The CDR3 loop is CASSSPRDGRKAFF. DNA of the CDR3: TGTGCCAGCAGCTCGCCCCGGGACGGAAGAAAAGCTTTCTTT.

This clonotype was found many times. This chain joins TRBV7-9 and TRBJ2-3, with D tentatively TRBD1 or TRBD2 (7 bases each). Germline V lookup: CDR1 SEHNR, CDR2 FQNEAQ (reference sequence). Trimming pared 11 bases from V and 5 bases from J, leaving 14 bases between. The CDR3 consists of 12 residues. CDR3 bases: TGTGCCGGAGACAGGGAGGGAGATACGCAGTATTTT. Translation: CAGDREGDTQYF.

This clonotype was seen at least ten times. J is TRBJ1-5 and V is TRBV27; no clear D. Per germline, CDR1 MNHEY and CDR2 SMNVEV (reference sequence). Trimming cost V 0 bases and J 6 bases, with 9 bases left between them. The CDR3 spans 14 residues. CDR3 coding DNA: TGTGCCAGCAGTTTATCCGAAAACCTTCAGCCCCAGCATTTT. As protein: CASSLSENLQPQHF.

This clonotype was detected only a few times. This chain links TRBV3-2 with TRBJ1-1. TRBV3-2 is recorded as a pseudogene. The CDR3 contains 14 residues. This chain's CDR3 is CASSHGRWNTEAFF. The CDR3 nucleotides read TGTGCCAGCAGCCATGGAAGGTGGAACACTGAAGCTTTCTTT.